This T cell receptor beta chain was obtained from a study of CD8 T cells in ankylosing spondylitis. Regarding the study as a whole: In the blood and synovial fluid of reactive arthritis, some motif variants had been previously reported. With a CD8+ phenotype, disease-linked clones were relatively rare in peripheral blood. Researchers reportedly found disease-linked clones significantly enriched in matched ankylosing spondylitis synovial fluid.

Per the germline V gene, CDR1 is SQVTM and CDR2 is ANQGSEA. The CDR3 covers 13 residues. V lost 6 bases, J lost 2 bases, and 5 bases stayed unmatched. A word on this clonotype: Its antigen is unidentified.

5'-RACE, quantitative and with molecular barcodes, yielded the TCR beta libraries. TCRdb re-called the 5' RACE reads with MiXCR, one entry per CDR3 protein. The sample gives 17,000 or so distinct CDR3 sequences, 8% to 10% of which show up once; 30% to 45% is in the top ten. The TCR comes from a male donor with ankylosing spondylitis or in good health (not recorded which). Sequencing used blood. J is TRBJ2-3 and V is TRBV29-1, with 7 positions matching TRBD2. The CDR3 spells CSVQGTITDTQYF. The CDR3 region has the DNA TGCAGCGTGCAAGGGACTATCACAGATACGCAGTATTTT.